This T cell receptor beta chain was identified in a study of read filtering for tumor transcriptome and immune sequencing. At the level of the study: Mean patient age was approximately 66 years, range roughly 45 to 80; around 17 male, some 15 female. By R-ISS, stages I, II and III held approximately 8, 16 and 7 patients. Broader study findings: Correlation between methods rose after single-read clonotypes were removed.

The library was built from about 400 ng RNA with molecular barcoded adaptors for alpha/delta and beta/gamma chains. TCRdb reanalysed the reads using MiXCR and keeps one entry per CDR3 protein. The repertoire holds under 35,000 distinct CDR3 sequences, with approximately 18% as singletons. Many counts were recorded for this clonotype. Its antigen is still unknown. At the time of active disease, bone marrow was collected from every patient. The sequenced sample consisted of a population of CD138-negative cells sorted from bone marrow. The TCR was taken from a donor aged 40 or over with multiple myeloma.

The CDR3: CASSPGLAGRVYEQFF. The CDR3 coding sequence is TGTGCCAGCAGCCCCGGACTAGCGGGGAGAGTCTATGAGCAGTTCTTC. The rearrangement joins TRBV7-2 to TRBJ2-1, with 12 nucleotides matching TRBD2. Looked up from germline, CDR1 is SGHTA and CDR2 is FQGNSA. The CDR3 consists of 16 residues. J gave up 8 bases and V 5 bases, and 10 bases lay outside the gene matches.